This T cell receptor (beta chain) was profiled in a study of T cells in localized non-small cell lung cancer. Findings of the study overall: Longer overall survival associated with higher blood T cell density; shorter survival with higher adjacent-lung clonality. Sequencing involved a lone tumor region, leaving heterogeneity possible. Adjacent uninvolved lung tissue had the highest T cell clonality, exceeding tumor. Appearance in adjacent lung was seen for a median around 55 of the top 100 tumor clones.

After removal of 4 bases from V and 2 bases from J, the junction contained 0 bases not matched to a gene. CDR1 is SNHLY and CDR2 is FYNNEI in the germline V gene. CDR3 length: 14 residues. About this clone itself: What it binds is not known.

The repertoire was sequenced with immunoSEQ multiplex PCR; TCRdb's copy has only in-frame clones and lacks some. This table has about 59,000 clones, approximately 90% appearing once. The TCR sequence derives from a man aged 35 to 69 with stage I lung adenocarcinoma. The J gene is TRBJ1-5, the V gene TRBV2; 9 bases are shared with TRBD1. Sample: peripheral blood, taken before any cancer treatment. The CDR3: CASSGTGGNQPQHF. CDR3 nucleotide sequence: TGTGCCAGCAGTGGGACAGGGGGCAATCAGCCCCAGCATTTT.